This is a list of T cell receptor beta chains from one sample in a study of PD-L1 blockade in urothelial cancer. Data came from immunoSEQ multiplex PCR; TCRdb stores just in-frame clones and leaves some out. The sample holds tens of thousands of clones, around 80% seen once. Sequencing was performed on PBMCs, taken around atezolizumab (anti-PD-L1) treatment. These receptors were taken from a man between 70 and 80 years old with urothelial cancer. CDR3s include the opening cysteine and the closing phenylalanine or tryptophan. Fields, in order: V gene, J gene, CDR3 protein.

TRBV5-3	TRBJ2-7	CARSPVIERELNNEQYF
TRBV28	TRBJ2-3	CASSLLLPLSSGFTDTQYF
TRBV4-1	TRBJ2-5	CASSQGLAGGETQYF
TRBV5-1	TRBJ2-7	CASSLAGPYEQYF
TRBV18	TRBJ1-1	CASSPGQGAMNTEAFF
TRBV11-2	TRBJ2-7	CASSLVGTSGSYEQYF
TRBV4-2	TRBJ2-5	CASSPDGGAGGEETQYF
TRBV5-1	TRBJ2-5	CASSLAGVNQETQYF
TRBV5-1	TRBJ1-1	CASSLAGTGTEAFF
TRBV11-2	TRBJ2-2	CASSSGLVGGELFF
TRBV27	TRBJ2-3	CATRAGVNTDTQYF
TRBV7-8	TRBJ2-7	CASSLAIEERLAGLYEQYF
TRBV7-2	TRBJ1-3	CASSLVGTVSGNTIYF
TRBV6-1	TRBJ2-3	CASSEGQGADTQYF
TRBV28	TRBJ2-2	CASGRTGELFF
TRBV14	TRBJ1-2	CASSQGPLGRQGTKGYTF
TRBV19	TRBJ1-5	CASNRQVNQPQHF
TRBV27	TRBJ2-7	CASESISPYEQYF
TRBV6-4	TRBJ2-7	CASSDSGALEYF
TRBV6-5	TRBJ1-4	CASRGTATNEKLFF
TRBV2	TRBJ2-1	CASKDSLSYNEQFF
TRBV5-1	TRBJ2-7	CASSLVEVPPYEQYF
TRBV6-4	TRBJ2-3	CASSALAGGTDTQYF
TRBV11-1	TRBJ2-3	CASSLVGGAFTDTQYF
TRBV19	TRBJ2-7	CASSITGASEQYF
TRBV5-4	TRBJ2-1	CASSSSGWQPSTNEQFF
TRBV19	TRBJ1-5	CASSIDGGEANQPQHF
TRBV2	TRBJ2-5	CASNLGTGGETQYF
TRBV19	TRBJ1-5	CASSMAHWGGQPQHF
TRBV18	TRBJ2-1	CASSSGLASYNEQFF
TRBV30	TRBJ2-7	CAWRGTVAYEQYF
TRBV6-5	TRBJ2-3	CASSYRGPPDTQYF
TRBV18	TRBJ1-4	CASSQGAVHEKLFF
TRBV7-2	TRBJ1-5	CASSTGVEQPQHF
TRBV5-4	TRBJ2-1	CASSPAGPVHEQFF
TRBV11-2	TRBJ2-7	CASSSGTGQREQYF
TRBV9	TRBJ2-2	CASSVESSGSTGELFF
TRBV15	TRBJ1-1	CATSRDLPVGTEAFF
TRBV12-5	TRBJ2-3	CASGFLDSADTQYF
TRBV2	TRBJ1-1	CASSPSSGHLMNTEAFF
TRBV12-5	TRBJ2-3	CASGREFSTDTQYF
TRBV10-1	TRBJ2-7	CASSESLPGTGAFADEQYF
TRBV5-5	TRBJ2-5	CASSLGLVQTQYF
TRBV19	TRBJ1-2	CASSLGQAHGYTF
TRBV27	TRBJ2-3	CASSNSGSPSTDTQYF
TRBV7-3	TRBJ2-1	CASSLTAGVGYNEQFF
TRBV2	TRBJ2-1	CASRGSGSSYNEQFF
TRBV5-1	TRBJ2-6	CASSYPPDRTTRGANVLTF